This passage covers 13 T cell receptor beta chains from one sample sequenced in a study of blood T cell repertoires in COVID-19. Some clones are missing from TCRdb's copy, which holds only in-frame ones; the method was immunoSEQ multiplex PCR. The profile covers 200,000 to 300,000 clones, with about 83% appearing a single time and more than 5.5% taken by the ten largest. Sequenced input: peripheral blood. These receptors all stem from a human donor in a cohort sampled during active COVID-19.

The V call is TRBV7-8, the J call TRBJ1-2; 8 nucleotides agree with TRBD1. V gave up 5 bases and J gave up 10 bases; unmatched junction bases: 9. Germline-derived CDR1 and CDR2 are SGHVS and FQNEAQ. The CDR3 consists of 13 residues. Here the CDR3 reads CASSPWTGTIYTF. The CDR3 coding sequence is TGTGCCAGCAGCCCCTGGACAGGGACAATCTACACCTTC. Variable domain in full (rest from reference TRBV7-8 and TRBJ1-2): GAGVSQSPRYKVAKRGQDVALRCDPISGHVSLFWYQQALGQGPEFLTYFQNEAQLDKSGLPSDRFFAERPEGSVSTLKIQRTQQEDSAVYLCASSPWTGTIYTFGSGTRLTVV.

The V call is TRBV6-2 or TRBV6-3, the J call TRBJ1-5, with 8 bases fitting TRBD1. The CDR3 runs 17 residues. Germline V gene data show CDR1 as MNHEY and CDR2 as SVGEGT. Trimming removed 2 bases from V and 4 bases from J; junction bases left unmatched: 10. The CDR3 nucleotides read TGTGCCAGCAGTTACCTCTTGGCTAGACAGGGGAATCAGCCCCAGCATTTT. Translation gives CASSYLLARQGNQPQHF.

The V call is TRBV5-4, the J call TRBJ2-5; D not certain. CDR1 is SGHNT, CDR2 YYREEE, per germline (reference sequence). The CDR3 is 14 amino acids. V was cut by 0 bases and J by 5 bases, with 11 bases left in between. The DNA for the CDR3 is TGTGCCAGCAGCTTGGGTGATATTGCGGAGACCCAGTACTTC. It codes for CASSLGDIAETQYF.

J is TRBJ1-1 and V is TRBV7-3; D gene ambiguous. The CDR3 sequence is 13 residues long. CDR1 is SGHTA and CDR2 is FQGTGA in the germline V gene. V lost 1 base to trimming and J lost 7 bases, with 10 bases between them. CDR3 coding DNA: TGTGCCAGCAGCTTAAGACACCGGGATGAAGCTTTCTTT. This translates into CASSLRHRDEAFF.

This clone was counted a few times. The gene calls are TRBV6-1 and TRBJ1-5; D is undetermined. V lost 3 bases and J lost 11, with 14 bases in between. The CDR3 sequence is 13 residues long. In germline, CDR1 is MNHNS, CDR2 SASEGT. CDR3 sequence reads: CASSEGQMGAQHF. As DNA, the CDR3 is TGTGCCAGCAGTGAGGGTCAGATGGGAGCCCAGCATTTT.

The chain employs TRBV29-1 and TRBJ2-1, with D possibly being TRBD1 (7 bases). Trimming pared 7 bases from V and 4 bases from J, leaving 17 bases between. Per germline, CDR1 SQVTM and CDR2 ANQGSEA. This CDR3 is 14 amino acids long. The CDR3: CSAERAGGYNEQFF. CDR3 nucleotide sequence: TGCAGCGCCGAGCGGGCAGGGGGTTACAATGAGCAGTTCTTC.

The J gene is TRBJ1-1, the V gene TRBV3-1 (or the pseudogene TRBV3-2); perhaps TRBD1 as D (6 bases). The V and J ends lost 4 bases and 5 bases respectively, with 11 bases between them. The CDR3 spans 13 residues. Germline V gene sequence: CDR1 LGHDT, CDR2 YNNKEL (reference sequence). The CDR3 DNA is TGTGCCAGCAGCCGAAAGGGGGGGACTGAAGCTTTCTTT. This encodes CASSRKGGTEAFF.

This sequence joins TRBV5-1 and TRBJ2-1, with 7 bases fitting TRBD1. CDR3 length: 15 amino acids. Germline V CDR1 and CDR2: SGHRS, YFSETQ. Trimming took 4 bases from V and 0 from J; bases not matched to a gene: 4. CDR3 DNA sequence: TGCGCCAGCAGCCGGACAGGCGACTCCTACAATGAGCAGTTCTTC. As protein: CASSRTGDSYNEQFF.

This sequence joins TRBV29-1 and TRBJ2-1, with 11 bases identical to TRBD2. The CDR3 runs to 16 residues. The germline V gene encodes CDR1 SQVTM and CDR2 ANQGSEA. V lost 1 base to trimming and J lost 4 bases; unmatched junction nucleotides: 6. Here the CDR3 reads CSVEGLAGGAYNEQFF. The CDR3, as DNA: TGCAGCGTTGAAGGGCTAGCGGGGGGTGCATACAATGAGCAGTTCTTC.

The rearrangement uses TRBV10-1 and TRBJ2-1; 9 bases align to TRBD2. The germline V gene encodes CDR1 WNHNN and CDR2 SYGVQD (reference sequence). The CDR3 covers 14 residues. CDR3 in DNA: TGCGACCGGGGGCGGGAGGGCCGGGAGAATGAGCAGTTCTTC. Residues: CDRGREGRENEQFF.

This sequence joins TRBV5-8 and TRBJ2-7; no clear D. CDR1 SGHTS and CDR2 YDEGEE come from the germline V gene. The CDR3 contains 14 residues. V lost 4 bases and J 2 bases, leaving 13 bases between the germline ends. CDR3: CASSLDILAYEQYF. DNA for the CDR3: TGTGCCAGCAGCCTCGACATTTTGGCCTACGAGCAGTACTTC.

The V and J genes are TRBV5-6 and TRBJ1-4; D unclear. Germline loops: CDR1 SGHDT, CDR2 YYEEEE. V was shortened by 0 bases and J by 5 bases, with 11 bases between the two germline ends. This CDR3 comprises 15 residues. The CDR3 DNA sequence: TGTGCCAGCAGCTTGGTAGCCACTAAGAATGAAAAACTGTTTTTT. Its protein is CASSLVATKNEKLFF.

The chain joins TRBV5-1 to TRBJ2-2; 9 bases match TRBD2. V trimming: 0 bases; J trimming: 6 bases; junction bases outside the gene matches: 6. This CDR3 comprises 16 residues. Per the germline V gene, CDR1 is SGHRS and CDR2 is YFSETQ. The CDR3 loop reads CASSLAAGGLAGELFF. The CDR3 nucleotides read TGCGCCAGCAGCTTGGCGGCGGGGGGGCTGGCCGGGGAGCTGTTTTTT.